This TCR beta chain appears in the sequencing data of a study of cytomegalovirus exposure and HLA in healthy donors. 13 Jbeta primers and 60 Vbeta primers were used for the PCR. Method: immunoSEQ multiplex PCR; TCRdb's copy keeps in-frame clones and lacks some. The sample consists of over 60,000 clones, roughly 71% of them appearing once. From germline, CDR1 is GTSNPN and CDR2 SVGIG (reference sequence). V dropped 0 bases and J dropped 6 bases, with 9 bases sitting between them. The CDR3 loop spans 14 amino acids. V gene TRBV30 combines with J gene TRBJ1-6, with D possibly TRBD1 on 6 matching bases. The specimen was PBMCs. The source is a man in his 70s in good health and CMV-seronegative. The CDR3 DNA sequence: TGTGCCTGGAGTGTGGCAGGGGTTAATTCACCCCTCCACTTT. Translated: CAWSVAGVNSPLHF.